Each of the 32 T cell receptor beta chains below was sequenced from the same sample in a study of blood T cells in healthy people across ages. A J-beta primer mix and a sample-barcoded 5' primer were used in a second PCR of roughly 7 to 12 cycles. TCRdb reprocessed the 5' RACE reads with MiXCR, giving one entry per CDR3 protein. The sample holds hundreds of thousands of distinct CDR3 sequences, roughly 53% seen once. The material sequenced was blood. These receptor sequences come from a man aged 55 to 69 in good health.

This clonotype was seen a few times. The chain carries TRBV5-1 and TRBJ1-2, with 7 positions matching TRBD1. V lost 3 bases to trimming and J lost 6 bases; unmatched junction nucleotides: 8. Germline lookup yields CDR1 SGHRS and CDR2 YFSETQ. The length of the CDR3 is 14 residues. The CDR3 bases are TGCGCCAGCAGCTGGGACAGCCCTAGGAATGGCTACACCTTC. Its translation is CASSWDSPRNGYTF.

V is TRBV4-1 and J is TRBJ2-1; D gene unclear. The J call is doubtful: the DNA matches TRBJ2-7 better. Germline loops: CDR1 MGHRA, CDR2 YSYEKL. The length of the CDR3 is 17 residues. The CDR3 DNA follows: TGCGCCAGCAGCCAAGATCGCGCGGATAGCTCCTACAATGAGCAGTACTTC. This gives the protein CASSQDRADSSYNEQYF.

V and J are TRBV5-1 and TRBJ1-5; D may be TRBD1 (5 bases). CDR1 is SGHRS, CDR2 YFSETQ, per germline. The CDR3 contains 15 residues. V was trimmed by 0 bases and J by 6 bases, leaving 13 bases between them. The CDR3 spells CASSLGLGGSQPQHF. CDR3 coding DNA: TGCGCCAGCAGCTTGGGTCTCGGGGGAAGTCAGCCCCAGCATTTT.

The CDR3 nucleotides are TGTGCCAGCAGCTTCCCGAATCCGGGACAGGAAGCTTTCTTT. It codes for CASSFPNPGQEAFF. The rearrangement joins TRBV5-6 to TRBJ1-1; 7 positions match TRBD1. Germline-derived CDR1 and CDR2 are SGHDT and YYEEEE. The CDR3 loop spans 14 amino acids. J lost 8 bases, V lost 2 bases, and 9 bases had no gene match.

Only a few counts were recorded for this clonotype. The CDR3 DNA follows: TGTGCCAGCAGGGAGCGGGGGGCCACAGATACGCAGTATTTT. Translation: CASRERGATDTQYF. The rearrangement links TRBV2 to TRBJ2-3; 9 bases are a match to TRBD2. This CDR3 region has 14 residues. The germline CDR1 and CDR2 sequences are SNHLY and FYNNEI. With V trimmed by 6 bases and J by 2 bases, 3 bases remained unmatched.

This clonotype was observed a handful of times. The rearrangement uses TRBV7-9 and TRBJ2-7, with D hard to call. The CDR3 has 15 amino acids. Germline V lookup: CDR1 SEHNR, CDR2 FQNEAQ (reference sequence). The germline V and J ends were trimmed by 0 bases and 2 bases, with 11 bases remaining between them. DNA of the CDR3: TGTGCCAGCAGCTTAGCTGGGGTAAGGGCCTACGAGCAGTACTTC. Protein product: CASSLAGVRAYEQYF.

This chain connects TRBV7-2 to TRBJ2-5; the D is unclear. CDR1 is SGHTA, CDR2 FQGNSA, per germline. The CDR3 is made up of 14 amino acids. V was cut by 7 bases and J by 0 bases, with 12 bases left in between. In nucleotides, the CDR3 is TGTGCCAGCACCCTTACCTTGTACCAAGAGACCCAGTACTTC. The encoded protein is CASTLTLYQETQYF. Together with reference TRBV7-2 and TRBJ2-5, the CDR3 gives the full variable domain: GAGVSQSPSNKVTEKGKDVELRCDPISGHTALYWYRQSLGQGLEFLIYFQGNSAPDKSGLPSDRFSAERTGGSVSTLTIQRTQQEDSAVYLCASTLTLYQETQYFGPGTRLLVL.

V is TRBV20-1 and J is TRBJ1-3; D remains unclear. This CDR3 contains 15 residues. V lost 3 bases to trimming and J lost 1 base, with 13 bases between them. Germline CDR1 is DFQATT and CDR2 is SNEGSKA (reference sequence). The DNA of the CDR3 is TGCAGTGCTAGGGTCCCGACCGGATCTGGAAACACCATATATTTT. Its protein product is CSARVPTGSGNTIYF.

The gene calls are TRBV19 and TRBJ2-2; D is ambiguous. Germline V gene sequence: CDR1 LNHDA, CDR2 SQIVND (reference sequence). This CDR3 has 14 amino acids. V lost 4 bases, J lost 1 base, and 7 bases lay in between. Written as DNA, the CDR3 is TGTGCCAGTAGTAGGGTACAGAACACCGGGGAGCTGTTTTTT. Translating it yields CASSRVQNTGELFF.

This clonotype was seen just once. The gene calls are TRBV20-1 and TRBJ1-1; tentatively, D is TRBD1 (5 bases). This CDR3 is 14 amino acids long. Trimming took 0 bases from V and 2 from J, leaving 10 bases between them. The germline V gene encodes CDR1 DFQATT and CDR2 SNEGSKA (reference sequence). In nucleotides, the CDR3 is TGCAGTGCTAGAGAGGGGGTCATCAACACTGAAGCTTTCTTT. This translates into CSAREGVINTEAFF.

The chain carries TRBV28 and TRBJ2-4; a weak D match, TRBD1 (6 bases). V shed 6 bases and J shed 12 bases, with 18 bases lying between them. This CDR3 contains 13 residues. Germline CDR1 MDHEN, CDR2 SYDVKM. The CDR3 loop is CASRWDTGAHQYF. The CDR3 region has the DNA TGTGCCAGCAGATGGGACACCGGAGCTCATCAGTACTTC. Variable domain in full (rest from reference TRBV28 and TRBJ2-4): DVKVTQSSRYLVKRTGEKVFLECVQDMDHENMFWYRQDPGLGLRLIYFSYDVKMKEKGDIPEGYSVSREKKERFSLILESASTNQTSMYLCASRWDTGAHQYFGAGTRLSVL.

The chain is built from TRBV4-1 and TRBJ2-7; D may be TRBD2 (5 bases). CDR3 size: 12 residues. CDR1 is MGHRA, CDR2 YSYEKL, per germline. The V gene lost 11 bases and the J gene lost 4 bases, with 15 bases spanning the gap. DNA of the CDR3: TGCGCCCCGGGTGCGGGTCGGTACGAGCAGTACTTC. Amino acids: CAPGAGRYEQYF.

V usage is TRBV3-1 and J usage is TRBJ2-7; D possibly uses TRBD1 or TRBD2 (5 bases each). The DNA matches TRBJ2-5 better at its end, which makes the J call doubtful. Germline CDR1 is LGHDT and CDR2 is YNNKEL (reference sequence). The CDR3 length is 15 residues. CDR3 coding DNA: TGTGCCAGCAGCCAAGATGAGGGGCGCATGGAGACCCAGTACTTC. Translating gives CASSQDEGRMETQYF.

This clonotype was observed a few times. The chain links TRBV6-5 to TRBJ2-5; TRBD2 might be the D (5 bases). Between the trimmed V and J ends, which lost 6 bases and 4 bases, there was a span of 6 bases. The CDR3 has 11 amino acids. The germline CDR1 and CDR2 sequences are MNHEY and SVGAGI. CDR3 protein: CASRRAETQYF. CDR3 bases: TGTGCCAGCAGGAGGGCAGAGACCCAGTACTTC.

This clonotype was seen only once. The V gene is TRBV18, the J gene TRBJ2-5; possible D gene TRBD2, 7 bases. There are 14 residues in the CDR3. Germline CDR1 and CDR2: KGHSH and LQKENI. Trimming cost V 4 bases and J 5 bases, with 14 bases left between them. The CDR3 sequence: CASSLTGGDETQYF. The CDR3 DNA follows: TGTGCCAGCTCACTTACGGGGGGCGACGAGACCCAGTACTTC.

The V and J genes are TRBV20-1 and TRBJ2-7, with 9 bases aligning to TRBD2. V lost 2 bases to trimming and J lost 2 bases; unmatched junction nucleotides: 7. The CDR3 spans 15 residues. Germline-derived CDR1 and CDR2 are DFQATT and SNEGSKA (reference sequence). CDR3 in amino acids: CSARWGLAGTYEQYF. The CDR3, as DNA: TGCAGTGCTAGATGGGGACTAGCTGGGACCTACGAGCAGTACTTC.

The CDR3 DNA follows: TGTGCCAGCAGAGAGGCAGGGGAGGTTTCACCCCTCCACTTT. Translated: CASREAGEVSPLHF. This chain uses TRBV6-5 with TRBJ1-6, with a possible D match to TRBD1 (6 bases). This CDR3 comprises 14 residues. Germline CDR1 is MNHEY and CDR2 is SVGAGI. Trimming shortened V by 6 bases and J by 9 bases, and 15 bases separated the two germline ends.

The rearrangement joins TRBV6-6 to TRBJ2-1; 8 bases map to TRBD2. J was trimmed by 0 bases and V by 8 bases; bases with no gene match: 9. Germline-derived CDR1 and CDR2 are MNHNY and SVGAGI (reference sequence). There are 16 residues in the CDR3. The DNA of the CDR3 is TGTGCCAGCGGGAGACTAGCGAGGAGCTCCTACAATGAGCAGTTCTTC. Protein: CASGRLARSSYNEQFF.

This clonotype has a handful of counts. The rearrangement uses TRBV25-1 and TRBJ1-2; no firm D call. V dropped 5 bases and J dropped 0 bases, with 10 bases sitting between them. The CDR3 has 14 residues. Germline loops: CDR1 MGHDK, CDR2 SYGVNS. The CDR3 spells CASSPPGTNYGYTF. CDR3 nucleotides: TGTGCCAGCAGTCCCCCCGGGACTAACTATGGCTACACCTTC.

The J gene is TRBJ2-3, the V gene TRBV12-3 or TRBV12-4; TRBD1 matches 10 bases. J lost 8 bases, V lost 6 bases, and 8 bases had no gene match. CDR3 length: 14 amino acids. The CDR3 region is CASRTGGRSGTQYF. For the CDR3, the DNA is TGTGCCAGCAGGACAGGGGGCAGATCGGGTACGCAGTATTTT.

The chain uses TRBV6-2 or TRBV6-3 and TRBJ2-7; no clear D. This CDR3 region has 11 residues. The germline V gene has CDR1 MNHEY and CDR2 SVGEGT. The ends were cut back, 5 bases at V and 4 bases at J, with 6 bases in the middle. CDR3 DNA sequence: TGTGCCAGCAGTCACGAATACGAGCAGTACTTC. Its translation is CASSHEYEQYF.

V usage is TRBV5-5 and J usage is TRBJ2-1; possible D gene TRBD2, 6 bases. This CDR3 comprises 15 residues. The germline V gene has CDR1 SGHKS and CDR2 YYEKEE (reference sequence). Trimming shortened V by 4 bases and J by 4 bases, and 15 bases separated the two germline ends. The CDR3 DNA is TGTGCCAGCAGCCTCCCGGAGGGGCCGTACAATGAGCAGTTCTTC. Its translation is CASSLPEGPYNEQFF.

The chain links TRBV10-3 to TRBJ2-3; TRBD2 matches at 9 bases. CDR1 is ENHRY and CDR2 is SYGVKD in the germline V gene. The V segment lost 6 bases and the J segment 0 bases; nucleotides outside the gene matches: 4. This CDR3 comprises 15 residues. Written as DNA, the CDR3 is TGTGCCATCAGGAGCGGGGGGCCGAGCACAGATACGCAGTATTTT. It codes for CAIRSGGPSTDTQYF.

This clonotype was recorded a few times. The chain couples TRBV18 to TRBJ2-1, with 9 bases matching TRBD2. The CDR3 has 15 amino acids. CDR1 and CDR2 (germline): KGHSH, LQKENI. V shed 1 base, J shed 2 bases, and the junction held 0 bases outside the gene matches. Here the CDR3 reads CASSPQREAYNEQFF. CDR3 nucleotides: TGTGCCAGCTCACCACAGCGGGAGGCCTACAATGAGCAGTTCTTC.

This clonotype was recorded a few times. The rearrangement links TRBV7-2 to TRBJ2-5; the match to TRBD1 covers 8 bases. V lost 4 bases and J lost 2; bases outside the gene matches: 6. Germline loops: CDR1 SGHTA, CDR2 FQGNSA. CDR3 size: 15 residues. The CDR3 nucleotides read TGTGCCAGCAGCTCCCAGGGGGCCAGACAAGAGACCCAGTACTTC. Its translation is CASSSQGARQETQYF.

The V call is TRBV9, the J call TRBJ2-5; perhaps TRBD2 as D (6 bases). The CDR3 covers 15 residues. The germline V gene encodes CDR1 SGDLS and CDR2 YYNGEE. V lost 3 bases and J lost 3, with 15 bases in between. DNA of the CDR3: TGTGCCAGCAGCGCGACCGGGACTCCCAAAGAGACCCAGTACTTC. This gives the protein CASSATGTPKETQYF.

J is TRBJ2-1 and V is TRBV6-5; maybe TRBD1 (5 bases). Trimming cost V 0 bases and J 4 bases, with 13 bases left between them. The length of the CDR3 is 16 residues. In germline, CDR1 is MNHEY, CDR2 SVGAGI. CDR3 sequence: CASSYSAAQGYNEQFF. As DNA, the CDR3 is TGTGCCAGCAGTTACTCGGCGGCGCAGGGTTACAATGAGCAGTTCTTC.

V usage is TRBV9 and J usage is TRBJ1-2; D is unclear. CDR1 and CDR2 from the germline V gene are SGDLS and YYNGEE. V dropped 4 bases and J dropped 10 bases, with 14 bases sitting between them. CDR3 size: 12 residues. CDR3 bases: TGTGCCAGCAGCCCCACTGATTACGACTACACCTTC. It specifies CASSPTDYDYTF.

Regarding this clonotype: The junction and the germline gene differ at one end; a read error may be behind it. The genes are TRBV4-1 and TRBJ1-6; D possibly corresponds to TRBD1 (5 bases). The CDR3 extends over 13 amino acids. CDR1 MGHRA and CDR2 YSYEKL come from the germline V gene. CDR3 coding DNA: TGCGCCAGCAGCCAGGACATGAATTCACCCCTCCGCTTT. Its translation: CASSQDMNSPLRF.

The gene calls are TRBV12-3 or TRBV12-4 and TRBJ2-1; 8 bases are shared with TRBD1. The closer fit of TRBJ2-7 to the DNA end suggests the J call may be wrong. This CDR3 has 15 amino acids. CDR3 sequence reads: CASSRQGSSYNEQYF. DNA for the CDR3: TGTGCCAGCAGCCGACAGGGGAGCTCCTACAATGAGCAGTACTTC.

The chain recombines TRBV28 with TRBJ1-2, with D perhaps matching TRBD1 (6 bases). V shed 10 bases and J shed 7 bases, with 16 bases lying between them. The germline V gene encodes CDR1 MDHEN and CDR2 SYDVKM. CDR3 length: 12 residues. CDR3 DNA sequence: TGTGCCACCGGGGGGGACACTAGTGGCTACACCTTC. This sequence encodes CATGGDTSGYTF.

The chain is built from TRBV5-1 and TRBJ2-3; 9 bases are a match to TRBD1. Germline CDR1 is SGHRS and CDR2 is YFSETQ. CDR3 length equals 15 residues. J gave up 2 bases and V 4 bases, and 5 bases lay outside the gene matches. CDR3 sequence: CASSPGTGITDTQYF. The CDR3 DNA reads as TGCGCCAGCAGCCCCGGGACAGGGATCACAGATACGCAGTATTTT.